This TCR beta chain was identified during a study of cytomegalovirus exposure and HLA in healthy donors. The study's findings and limits: Presence/absence comparisons presumed near-even sequencing depth among donors. Reportedly, cytomegalovirus status was diagnosed with high sensitivity and specificity.

V was pared by 2 bases and J by 4 bases, with 11 bases between. CDR3 length equals 14 residues. The V gene's germline CDR1 is MNHNY and CDR2 SVGAGI (reference sequence). On this clone itself: Its antigen is not known.

The PCR made use of 60 Vbeta and 13 Jbeta primers. Sequencing was performed with immunoSEQ multiplex PCR; in TCRdb, only in-frame clones are kept and a portion is missing. The sample contains some 160,000 clones, roughly 80% of which appear only once. Input material: PBMCs. This receptor was obtained from a woman aged 40 to 50 in good health and CMV-seropositive. This chain uses TRBV6-6 with TRBJ1-1; no clear D. CDR3 coding DNA: TGTGCCAGCAGTTACGGGCAGGAGGGCACTGAAGCTTTCTTT. Translating gives CASSYGQEGTEAFF.